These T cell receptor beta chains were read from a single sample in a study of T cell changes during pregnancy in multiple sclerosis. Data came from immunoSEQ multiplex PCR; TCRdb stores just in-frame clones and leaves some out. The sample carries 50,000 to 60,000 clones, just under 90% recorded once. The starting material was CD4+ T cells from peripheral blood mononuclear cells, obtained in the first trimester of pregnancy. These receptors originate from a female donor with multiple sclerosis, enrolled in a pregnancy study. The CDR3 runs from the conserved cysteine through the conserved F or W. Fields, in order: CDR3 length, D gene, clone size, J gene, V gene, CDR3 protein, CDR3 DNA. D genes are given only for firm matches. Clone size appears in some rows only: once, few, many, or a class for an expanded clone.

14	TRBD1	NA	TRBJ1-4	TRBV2	CASSRQGVNEKLFF	TGTGCCAGCAGTCGACAGGGGGTTAATGAAAAACTGTTTTTT
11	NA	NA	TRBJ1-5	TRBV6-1	CASSELRGMHF	TGTGCCAGTTCAGAACTCAGGGGAATGCATTTT
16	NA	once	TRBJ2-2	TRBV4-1	CASSQDFGTGTGELFF	TGCGCCAGCAGCCAAGATTTTGGAACGGGCACCGGGGAGCTGTTTTTT
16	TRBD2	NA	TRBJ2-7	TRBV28	CASSLLGRGFSYEQYF	TGTGCCAGCAGTTTATTGGGGCGGGGGTTCTCCTACGAGCAGTACTTC
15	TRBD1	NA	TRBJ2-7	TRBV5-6	CASSQLGTGDYEQYF	TGTGCCAGCAGCCAACTGGGGACAGGAGACTACGAGCAGTACTTC
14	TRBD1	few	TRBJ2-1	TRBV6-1	CASSERQGTNEQFF	TGTGCCAGCAGTGAGCGACAGGGTACGAATGAGCAGTTCTTC
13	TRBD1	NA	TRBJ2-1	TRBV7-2	CASSRTGGSEQFF	TGTGCCAGCAGCCGAACAGGGGGCTCTGAGCAGTTCTTC
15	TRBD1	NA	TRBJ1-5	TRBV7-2	CASSLSGTDLQPQHF	TGTGCCAGCAGCTTAAGTGGGACAGACCTTCAGCCCCAGCATTTT
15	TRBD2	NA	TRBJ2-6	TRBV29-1	CSVGGTISGANVLTF	TGCAGCGTTGGGGGGACTATCTCTGGGGCCAACGTCCTGACTTTC
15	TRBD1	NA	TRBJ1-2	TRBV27	CASSYRGTANYGYTF	TGTGCCAGCAGTTACAGGGGAACAGCTAACTATGGCTACACCTTC
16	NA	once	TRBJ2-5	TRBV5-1	CASSSEGQLYQETQYF	TGCGCCAGCAGCTCGGAGGGACAGCTATACCAAGAGACCCAGTACTTC
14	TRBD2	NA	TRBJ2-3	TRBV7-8	CASLRLADTDTQYF	TGTGCCAGCCTTAGACTAGCGGACACAGATACGCAGTATTTT
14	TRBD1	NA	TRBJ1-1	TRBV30	CAWSVRRGDTEAFF	TGTGCCTGGAGTGTTCGCAGGGGGGACACTGAAGCTTTCTTT
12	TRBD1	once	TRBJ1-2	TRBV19	CASSDRGYGYTF	TGTGCCAGTTCCGACAGGGGCTATGGCTACACCTTC
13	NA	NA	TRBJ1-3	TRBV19	CASSMSERNTIYF	TGTGCCAGTAGTATGTCTGAGAGAAACACCATATATTTT
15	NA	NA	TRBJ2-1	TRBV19	CASSMDLLAHNEQFF	TGTGCCAGTAGTATGGACCTTTTAGCGCACAATGAGCAGTTCTTC
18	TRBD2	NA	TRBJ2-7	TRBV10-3	CAIRAGLAGIVDPYEQYF	TGTGCCATCAGGGCGGGACTAGCGGGGATAGTAGATCCCTACGAGCAGTACTTC
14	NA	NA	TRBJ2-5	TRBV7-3	CASSLLGPPWTQYF	TGTGCCAGCAGCCTCCTGGGCCCCCCGTGGACCCAGTACTTC
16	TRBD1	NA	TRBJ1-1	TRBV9	CASSAGTVSQNTEAFF	TGTGCCAGCAGTGCCGGGACAGTAAGCCAGAACACTGAAGCTTTCTTT
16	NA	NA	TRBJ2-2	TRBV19	CASSIELAPYTGELFF	TGTGCCAGTAGTATTGAGCTAGCTCCCTACACCGGGGAGCTGTTTTTT
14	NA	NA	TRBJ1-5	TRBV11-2	CASSLGGRNQPQHF	TGTGCCAGCAGCTTAGGCGGCCGAAATCAGCCCCAGCATTTT
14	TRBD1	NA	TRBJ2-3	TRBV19	CASSRDRGADTQYF	TGTGCCAGTAGTAGAGACAGGGGTGCAGATACGCAGTATTTT
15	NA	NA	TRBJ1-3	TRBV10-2	CASSTPVGAGNTIYF	TGCGCCAGCAGTACTCCGGTAGGGGCTGGAAACACCATATATTTT
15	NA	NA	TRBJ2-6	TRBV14	CASSLGGSGANVLTF	TGTGCCAGCAGCCTCGGGGGCTCTGGGGCCAACGTCCTGACTTTC
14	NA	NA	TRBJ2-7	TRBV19	CASSKGESSYEQYF	TGTGCCAGTAGTAAGGGGGAATCGTCCTACGAGCAGTACTTC